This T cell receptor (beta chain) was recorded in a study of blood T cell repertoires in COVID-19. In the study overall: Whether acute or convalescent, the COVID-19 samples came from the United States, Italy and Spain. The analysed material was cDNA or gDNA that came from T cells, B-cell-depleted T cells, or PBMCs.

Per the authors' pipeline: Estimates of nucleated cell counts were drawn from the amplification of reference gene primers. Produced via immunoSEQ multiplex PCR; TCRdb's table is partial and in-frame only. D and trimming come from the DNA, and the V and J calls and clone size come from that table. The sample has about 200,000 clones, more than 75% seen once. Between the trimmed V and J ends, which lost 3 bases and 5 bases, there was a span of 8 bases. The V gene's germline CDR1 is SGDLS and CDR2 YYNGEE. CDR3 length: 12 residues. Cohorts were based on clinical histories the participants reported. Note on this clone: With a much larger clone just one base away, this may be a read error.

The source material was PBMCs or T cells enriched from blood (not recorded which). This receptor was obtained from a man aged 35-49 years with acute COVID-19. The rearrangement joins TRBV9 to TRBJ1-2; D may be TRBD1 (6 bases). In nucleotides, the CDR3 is TGTGCCAGCAGCGAGGGGGATTATGGCTACACCTTC. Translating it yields CASSEGDYGYTF.